The clone carrying this TCR beta chain has a handful of counts. TCRdb re-analysed the 5' RACE reads in MiXCR, keeping a single row per CDR3 protein. This sample yields around 44,000 distinct CDR3 sequences, of which roughly a fifth are seen a single time; over 3.5% belongs to the top ten. Treg sorting used a CD4+CD25+CD127-/low gate. Per the germline V gene, CDR1 is SGHVS and CDR2 is FQNEAQ. This CDR3 has 16 residues. V was trimmed by 5 bases and J by 1 base, leaving 15 bases between them. The receptor's source is a female donor with breast cancer. Sequenced: Tregs sorted from blood. The chain has TRBV7-8 and TRBJ1-5, with D tentatively TRBD1 (6 bases). CDR3 in amino acids: CASSPRTGTSNQPQHF. CDR3 nucleotides: TGTGCCAGCAGCCCCCGGACGGGGACAAGCAATCAGCCCCAGCATTTT. The entire variable domain, with the rest obtained from reference TRBV7-8 and TRBJ1-5, is as follows: GAGVSQSPRYKVAKRGQDVALRCDPISGHVSLFWYQQALGQGPEFLTYFQNEAQLDKSGLPSDRFFAERPEGSVSTLKIQRTQQEDSAVYLCASSPRTGTSNQPQHFGDGTRLSIL.